The next 22 T cell receptor beta chains were all read from a single sample in a study of human T cells and chemical hapten exposure. As for time point: patch test 1, 2 weeks after DPC sensitization. The treatment here: therapeutic diphenylcyclopropenone sensitization with weekly scalp DPC. Each CDR3 protein gets one entry after TCRdb re-called the RACE reads with MiXCR. The sample holds some 400,000 distinct CDR3 sequences, 4.8% seen once. This sample comprised whole blood, obtained in connection with sensitization to the hapten diphenylcyclopropenone (DPC). These receptor sequences come from a woman in her 50s with alopecia areata. Some clones in this sample may be carry-over from other donors' samples.

V and J are TRBV28 and TRBJ2-7; no definite D call. V was pared by 7 bases and J by 10 bases, with 8 bases between. The CDR3 contains 9 residues. Germline assignment: CDR1 MDHEN and CDR2 SYDVKM. The CDR3 here is CASTTPQYF. CDR3 nucleotide sequence: TGTGCCAGCACTACCCCCCAGTACTTC. Looking up the rest from reference TRBV28 and TRBJ2-7 gives the full variable domain: DVKVTQSSRYLVKRTGEKVFLECVQDMDHENMFWYRQDPGLGLRLIYFSYDVKMKEKGDIPEGYSVSREKKERFSLILESASTNQTSMYLCASTTPQYFGPGTRLTVT.

The V gene is TRBV6-2 or TRBV6-3, the J gene TRBJ2-4, with TRBD2 as a possible D gene (6 bases). Germline loops: CDR1 MNHEY, CDR2 SVGEGT. Trimming shortened V by 4 bases and J by 6 bases, and 19 bases separated the two germline ends. The length of the CDR3 is 16 residues. The CDR3 loop reads CASSLPGTLVGNIQYF. In DNA form, the CDR3 reads TGTGCCAGCAGTTTACCCGGGACTCTGGTGGGAAACATTCAGTACTTC.

The chain recombines TRBV5-1 with TRBJ2-2; D is undetermined. The germline V gene encodes CDR1 SGHRS and CDR2 YFSETQ. V lost 0 bases, J lost 4 bases, and 13 bases lay in between. The CDR3 length is 16 residues. The CDR3 nucleotides read TGCGCCAGCAGCTTGGTGCCATTCGGGTCCACCGGGGAGCTGTTTTTT. Translation gives CASSLVPFGSTGELFF.

This clonotype was observed many times. The chain carries TRBV20-1 and TRBJ2-3; the D is unclear. This CDR3 contains 14 residues. In germline, CDR1 is DFQATT, CDR2 SNEGSKA (reference sequence). Between the trimmed V and J ends, which lost 0 bases and 2 bases, there was a span of 9 bases. The CDR3 DNA reads TGCAGTGCTAGAGATCCATCTCACACAGATACGCAGTATTTT. This codes for CSARDPSHTDTQYF.

For the CDR3, the DNA is TGTGCCAGCAGCCAAGCGGGGGGCGGGCATGAAAAACTGTTTTTT. Translated: CASSQAGGGHEKLFF. J is TRBJ1-4 and V is TRBV3-1; weak D call: TRBD1 (6 bases). V was shortened by 1 base and J by 6 bases, with 12 bases between the two germline ends. Germline V lookup: CDR1 LGHDT, CDR2 YNNKEL (reference sequence). The CDR3 contains 15 residues. The full variable domain, with the rest looked up from reference TRBV3-1 and TRBJ1-4, is DTAVSQTPKYLVTQMGNDKSIKCEQNLGHDTMYWYKQDSKKFLKIMFSYNNKELIINETVPNRFSPKSPDKAHLNLHINSLELGDSAVYFCASSQAGGGHEKLFFGSGTQLSVL.

This clonotype was recorded at least ten times. The chain joins TRBV7-2 to TRBJ2-5; TRBD2 aligns across 10 bases. The CDR3 runs 15 residues. From germline, CDR1 is SGHTA and CDR2 FQGNSA. J lost 4 bases, V lost 6 bases, and 8 bases had no gene match. The DNA of the CDR3 is TGTGCCAGCAGTCGCCTAGCGGGAGTCGGAGAGACCCAGTACTTC. Its translation: CASSRLAGVGETQYF.

This clonotype was found many times. The J gene is TRBJ2-2, the V gene TRBV12-3 or TRBV12-4; a weak D match, TRBD2 (7 bases). The CDR3 loop spans 16 amino acids. Trimming took off 7 bases at V and 4 bases at J, with 19 bases between the two ends. The CDR3 is CASTLGLAGATGELFF. The CDR3 DNA is TGTGCCAGCACTTTGGGGCTCGCGGGGGCCACCGGGGAGCTGTTTTTT.

This clonotype has ten or more counts. In DNA form, the CDR3 reads TGCAGCGCGGGGGGCAGGGCGGACCAGCCCCAGCATTTT. It specifies CSAGGRADQPQHF. This chain uses TRBV29-1 with TRBJ1-5; a possible D gene is TRBD1 (6 bases). The CDR3 loop spans 13 amino acids. Germline V gene data show CDR1 as SQVTM and CDR2 as ANQGSEA. Trimming took 7 bases from V and 7 from J, leaving 17 bases between them.

This clonotype was seen repeatedly, ten times or more. The genes are TRBV7-2 and TRBJ1-6; the match to TRBD1 covers 7 bases. Germline V lookup: CDR1 SGHTA, CDR2 FQGNSA. V shed 6 bases and J 0 bases; nucleotides not matched to a gene: 5. The CDR3 sequence is 16 residues long. In DNA form, the CDR3 reads TGTGCCAGCAGGCCGACAGGGAGCTCCTATAATTCACCCCTCCACTTT. Its protein product is CASRPTGSSYNSPLHF.

This clonotype appeared many times. V is TRBV12-3 or TRBV12-4 and J is TRBJ2-4, with D perhaps matching TRBD2 (6 bases). V was shortened by 5 bases and J by 4 bases, with 12 bases between the two germline ends. The CDR3 length is 14 residues. The DNA for the CDR3 is TGTGCCAGCAGTCCCGAAGGGAGGAAAAACATTCAGTACTTC. Protein sequence: CASSPEGRKNIQYF.

Many counts were recorded for this clonotype. This chain joins TRBV19 and TRBJ2-6; D is perhaps TRBD1 (6 bases). The CDR3 sequence is 16 residues long. V shed 4 bases and J shed 3 bases, with 13 bases lying between them. Germline assignment: CDR1 LNHDA and CDR2 SQIVND (reference sequence). DNA for the CDR3: TGTGCCAGTAGTACACCAGGGGCTGGTGGGGCCAACGTCCTGACTTTC. It translates to CASSTPGAGGANVLTF.

This clonotype was seen many times. The rearrangement uses TRBV7-9 and TRBJ2-5; 7 bases are shared with TRBD2. CDR1 SEHNR and CDR2 FQNEAQ come from the germline V gene (reference sequence). The CDR3 has 12 residues. The V and J ends lost 8 bases and 2 bases, in that order; junction bases with no gene match: 2. CDR3 in DNA: TGTGCCAGCGTTAGCGGGCAAGAGACCCAGTACTTC. As protein: CASVSGQETQYF.

The sample holds a few counts of this clonotype. The CDR3 here is CASSAEGQSYEQYF. The CDR3 DNA reads TGTGCCAGCAGCGCTGAGGGACAGTCCTACGAGCAGTACTTC. This chain connects TRBV9 to TRBJ2-7; 7 nucleotides match TRBD1. The CDR3 contains 14 residues. From germline, CDR1 is SGDLS and CDR2 YYNGEE. The V gene end was trimmed by 3 bases and the J gene end by 1 base; junction bases not matched to a gene: 4. Variable domain in full (rest from reference TRBV9 and TRBJ2-7): DSGVTQTPKHLITATGQRVTLRCSPRSGDLSVYWYQQSLDQGLQFLIQYYNGEERAKGNILERFSAQQFPDLHSELNLSSLELGDSALYFCASSAEGQSYEQYFGPGTRLTVT.

This clonotype turned up a few times. CDR3 residues: CASSFRQAYGYTF. CDR3 sequence (DNA): TGTGCCAGCAGTTTCAGGCAGGCCTATGGCTACACCTTC. The chain couples TRBV12-3 or TRBV12-4 to TRBJ1-2; no reliable D call. The CDR3 totals 13 residues. Deletions cut 3 bases from V and 4 bases from J, with 9 bases between.

This clonotype was seen only a few times. The chain recombines TRBV11-2 with TRBJ2-3; no definite D call. Trimming pared 4 bases from V and 2 bases from J, leaving 13 bases between. There are 15 residues in the CDR3. The germline gives CDR1 SGHAT, CDR2 FQNNGV. The CDR3 spells CASSSVPRDTDTQYF. The DNA of the CDR3 is TGTGCCAGCAGCTCCGTTCCTAGGGACACAGATACGCAGTATTTT.

This clonotype was counted many times. This chain uses TRBV12-3 or TRBV12-4 with TRBJ2-1, with a tentative D call TRBD2 (5 bases). Trimming pared 5 bases from V and 7 bases from J, leaving 18 bases between. The CDR3 totals 15 residues. The CDR3 nucleotides read TGTGCCAGCAGTCTAGGTCCCGATCCGGGGAATGAGCAGTTCTTC. Amino acid sequence: CASSLGPDPGNEQFF.

This clonotype was found many times. This rearrangement joins TRBV9 to TRBJ2-7, with D possibly matching TRBD1 (5 bases). The CDR3 spans 14 residues. Germline V gene data show CDR1 as SGDLS and CDR2 as YYNGEE. Trimming took off 0 bases at V and 5 bases at J, with 12 bases between the two ends. The CDR3 DNA follows: TGTGCCAGCAGCGTAGAAGCAGGGTCCCACGAGCAGTACTTC. Protein product: CASSVEAGSHEQYF.

This clonotype was detected many times. The chain joins TRBV20-1 to TRBJ1-1; D may be TRBD1 (5 bases). This CDR3 spans 15 amino acids. CDR1 is DFQATT, CDR2 SNEGSKA, per germline (reference sequence). V lost 5 bases and J lost 4, with 20 bases in between. CDR3 bases: TGCAGTGCTTGGACGGTCGGGACCGGGGGCACTGAAGCTTTCTTT. Protein: CSAWTVGTGGTEAFF.

This chain joins TRBV29-1 and TRBJ2-7; possibly TRBD1 for D (6 bases). Between the trimmed V and J ends, which lost 4 bases and 0 bases, there was a span of 16 bases. The germline CDR1 and CDR2 sequences are SQVTM and ANQGSEA. The CDR3 runs 15 residues. This chain's CDR3 is CSVVGTGTNSYEQYF. The CDR3 nucleotides are TGCAGCGTTGTAGGGACCGGGACAAACTCCTACGAGCAGTACTTC.

This clonotype turned up a few times. This chain links TRBV12-3 or TRBV12-4 with TRBJ2-7; 9 positions agree with TRBD1. The trim removed 5 bases at V and 6 bases at J, leaving 8 bases unmatched. The CDR3 has 14 amino acids. CDR3 DNA sequence: TGTGCCAGCAGTCAACTACAGGGGGCGTTCGAGCAGTACTTC. Its translation: CASSQLQGAFEQYF.

This clonotype was seen ten or more times. The chain has TRBV10-1 and TRBJ2-1, with a tentative D call TRBD2 (5 bases). V was clipped by 0 bases and J by 15 bases, with 15 bases between them. In germline, CDR1 is WNHNN, CDR2 SYGVQD (reference sequence). This CDR3 has 13 amino acids. The CDR3 region is CASSESIGSSLFF. DNA for the CDR3: TGCGCCAGCAGTGAGTCGATTGGGTCTAGCCTGTTCTTC.

This clonotype has a count of ten or more. J is TRBJ2-2 and V is TRBV2, with 9 positions matching TRBD2. V lost 3 bases, J lost 8 bases, and 7 bases stayed unmatched. The CDR3 covers 15 residues. Germline CDR1 and CDR2: SNHLY and FYNNEI. The CDR3 DNA follows: TGTGCCAGCAGTGATTGGCGGGGGGGCCCAGGGGAGCTGTTTTTT. Translated, it gives CASSDWRGGPGELFF.